A selection of T cell receptor beta chains follows, all from one sample in a study of shared clonotypes between healthy human individuals. Here immunoSEQ multiplex PCR was the method, and the copy in TCRdb shows in-frame clones only, minus some. The sample lists about 700,000 clones; about 74% were seen once. The sequenced sample consisted of memory CD4+ T cells sorted from blood. The receptors come from a woman in her twenties or thirties in good health. The CDR3 runs from the conserved cysteine through the conserved F or W. Fields, in order: CDR3 length, D gene, clone size, J gene, V gene, CDR3 DNA, CDR3 protein. A D gene is named only where the DNA matches it firmly. The size entry is marked missing in some rows and otherwise reads once, few, many or a size class.

>14|-|-|TRBJ2-3|TRBV29-1
TGCGGTTTCAGGGGGGTAACCACCACAGATACGCAGTATTTT
CGFRGVTTTDTQYF
>14|-|-|TRBJ2-5|TRBV19
TGTGCCAGTAGGGGGAGCGGGCGGGATGAGACCCAGTACTTC
CASRGSGRDETQYF
>14|TRBD1|-|TRBJ1-2|TRBV28
TGTGCCAGCACCCCGGGGGGACAGGGCAATGGCTACACCTTC
CASTPGGQGNGYTF
>11|-|-|TRBJ2-7|TRBV20-1
TGCAGTGCTAGTCAGGGCTACGAGCAGTACTTC
CSASQGYEQYF
>17|-|-|TRBJ1-2|TRBV18
TGTGCCAGCTCACAGCGACTTGCAGGGGCGATGGACTATGGCTACACCTTC
CASSQRLAGAMDYGYTF
>14|TRBD2|-|TRBJ2-1|TRBV29-1
TGCAGCGTTGAAGTGGCGGGAGGGCCCGATGAGCAGTTCTTC
CSVEVAGGPDEQFF
>17|TRBD2|-|TRBJ2-2|TRBV7-2
TGTGCCAGCAGCTTAATCGGCGTTGCGGGAGGCACCGGGGAGCTGTTTTTT
CASSLIGVAGGTGELFF
>12|-|-|TRBJ2-1|TRBV11-2
TGTGCCAGCAGCTTAGGCAGCTATGAGCAGTTCTTC
CASSLGSYEQFF
>17|TRBD1|-|TRBJ2-3|TRBV5-1
TGCGCCAGCAGCTTGACGGCCGGGACAGGCCAGACAGATACGCAGTATTTT
CASSLTAGTGQTDTQYF
>14|-|-|TRBJ2-7|TRBV2
TGTGCCAGCATGAGAGATCGGGGCTCCTACGAGCAGTACTTC
CASMRDRGSYEQYF
>13|-|many|TRBJ2-7|TRBV14
TGTGCCAGCAGCCTACGGACTGATTCCGAGCAGTACTTC
CASSLRTDSEQYF
>16|-|-|TRBJ1-4|TRBV7-9
TGTGCCAGCAGCTTAGCCCTTGTAGGGGGTAAGGAAAAACTGTTTTTT
CASSLALVGGKEKLFF
>18|TRBD2|-|TRBJ2-3|TRBV25-1
TGTGCCAGCAGTGAAGAAAGGGCTAGCGGGAGTCTCGCAGATACGCAGTATTTT
CASSEERASGSLADTQYF
>12|-|-|TRBJ2-5|TRBV6-1
TGTGCCAGCAATTACCAGATAGAGACCCAGTACTTC
CASNYQIETQYF
>15|-|-|TRBJ2-5|TRBV5-1
TGCGCCAGCAGCTTGAGTCAGGGGAAAAGGGAGACCCAGTACTTC
CASSLSQGKRETQYF
>14|TRBD2|-|TRBJ2-3|TRBV25-1
TGTGCCAGCAGTGAATATGAGGGACTAGCGGATCAGTATTTT
CASSEYEGLADQYF
>15|-|-|TRBJ2-3|TRBV7-6
TGTGCCAGCAGTCGCTCCTTTCCGAGCACAGATACGCAGTATTTT
CASSRSFPSTDTQYF
>14|-|-|TRBJ2-5|TRBV2
TGTGCCAGCAGTGGCAGCGCTAACCAAGAGACCCAGTACTTC
CASSGSANQETQYF
>16|TRBD1|-|TRBJ1-2|TRBV19
TGTGCCAGTAGGTCGAGAGGGCAGGGGGCGAACTATGGCTACACCTTC
CASRSRGQGANYGYTF
>16|TRBD2|-|TRBJ2-2|TRBV19
TGTGCCAGTAGTGAGATAGCGGGAGACTACACCGGGGAGCTGTTTTTT
CASSEIAGDYTGELFF
>11|-|-|TRBJ2-7|TRBV2
TGTGCCAGCAGGTACGGGTACGAGCAGTACTTC
CASRYGYEQYF
>13|-|once|TRBJ2-7|TRBV5-5
TGTGCCAGCAGCTTGGGGTGGGGGAACGAGCAGTACTTC
CASSLGWGNEQYF
>14|-|few|TRBJ2-3|TRBV7-3
TGTGCCAGCAGCTTAGGTTACGCCACAGATACGCAGTATTTT
CASSLGYATDTQYF
>15|TRBD2|once|TRBJ2-7|TRBV13
TGTGCCAGCAGCTTACGGCGGGAGAAATCCTACGAGCAGTACTTC
CASSLRREKSYEQYF
>15|-|-|TRBJ1-4|TRBV28
TGTGCCAGCAGTTTAAGTGGCAGGGGTGAAGAAAAACTGTTTTTT
CASSLSGRGEEKLFF
>14|-|once|TRBJ1-5|TRBV6-1
TGTGCCAGCAGTGAATTAGGAGGAGATCAGCCCCAGCATTTT
CASSELGGDQPQHF
>14|TRBD1|-|TRBJ2-7|TRBV5-5
TGTGCCAGCAGCTACCTCTGGACAGGGTACGAGCAGTACTTC
CASSYLWTGYEQYF
>16|TRBD1|-|TRBJ2-2|TRBV5-1
TGCGCCAGCAGCGCGAACGCCGGCCAGGGGGCCGGGGAGCTGTTTTTT
CASSANAGQGAGELFF
>13|-|-|TRBJ1-2|TRBV30
TGTGCCTGGAGTGTAGGGGCTAACTATGGCTACACCTTC
CAWSVGANYGYTF
>15|-|-|TRBJ2-1|TRBV5-4
TGTGCCAGCAGCTTGGATCCCCAATCTTCCAATGAGCAGTTCTTC
CASSLDPQSSNEQFF
>15|-|-|TRBJ1-4|TRBV6-1
TGTGCCAGCAGCGAAGGGGGAGGAGCTAATGAAAAACTGTTTTTT
CASSEGGGANEKLFF
>18|TRBD1|-|TRBJ2-1|TRBV19
TGTGCCAGTACCTTCCCCCTAGGGTGGGACAGGGGTTACAATGAGCAGTTCTTC
CASTFPLGWDRGYNEQFF
>15|-|-|TRBJ2-1|TRBV5-1
TGCGCCAGCAGCTTGCTGGCGGGAAGGTACAATGAGCAGTTCTTC
CASSLLAGRYNEQFF
>13|-|few|TRBJ1-2|TRBV5-4
TGTGCCAGCAGCTCAGCCGACAGCTATGGCTACACCTTC
CASSSADSYGYTF
>16|TRBD1|few|TRBJ2-2|TRBV5-1
TGCGCCAGCAGCTTGAGGGACAGGGGCCCCAACGGGGAGCTGTTTTTT
CASSLRDRGPNGELFF
>14|-|-|TRBJ2-1|TRBV11-2
TGTGCCAGCAGCTTAGACCCCCTAGCGAATGAGCAGTTCTTC
CASSLDPLANEQFF
>16|TRBD2|-|TRBJ2-7|TRBV4-1
TGCGCCAGCAGCCAGCCGTTAAGGGGACTAACCCACGAGCAGTACTTC
CASSQPLRGLTHEQYF
>11|-|-|TRBJ2-7|TRBV20-1
TGCAGTGCACGGTCCTCCTACGAGCAGTACTTC
CSARSSYEQYF
>14|TRBD1|-|TRBJ1-1|TRBV28
TGTGCCAGCAGTTTGAGGGACAGGAACACTGAAGCTTTCTTT
CASSLRDRNTEAFF
>14|-|-|TRBJ2-3|TRBV6-1
TGTGCCAGCAGTGAGTTTGCCAGCACAGATACGCAGTATTTT
CASSEFASTDTQYF
>11|-|-|TRBJ2-7|TRBV27
TGTGCCAGCAGTAAGTGGAACGAGCAGTACTTC
CASSKWNEQYF
>13|-|many|TRBJ1-2|TRBV5-8
TGTGCCAGCAGGCGGGGGACTAACTATGGCTACACCTTC
CASRRGTNYGYTF
>16|-|-|TRBJ2-3|TRBV28
TGTGCCAGCAGTTTAATTCTCGCGACGAGCACAGATACGCAGTATTTT
CASSLILATSTDTQYF
>15|TRBD2|many|TRBJ2-7|TRBV5-1
TGCGCCAGCAGCTTGCAGGCTAGCGGGAGCCTTGAGCAGTACTTC
CASSLQASGSLEQYF
>17|-|-|TRBJ2-1|TRBV18
TGTGCCAGCTCACCACTAGGCCCTCAGCGTACGTACAATGAGCAGTTCTTC
CASSPLGPQRTYNEQFF
>12|-|-|TRBJ1-5|TRBV28
TGTGCCAGCAGTTTTAGTAATCAGCCCCAGCATTTT
CASSFSNQPQHF
>13|-|-|TRBJ1-2|TRBV13
TGTGCCAGCAGCCCCCAAGCTAACTATGGCTACACCTTC
CASSPQANYGYTF
>11|-|-|TRBJ2-3|TRBV20-1
TGCAGTGCTAGAGGGCAAAATACGCAGTATTTT
CSARGQNTQYF
>12|-|-|TRBJ1-1|TRBV27
TGTGCCAGCAGAACAGGGAGCACTGAAGCTTTCTTT
CASRTGSTEAFF
>13|TRBD2|-|TRBJ2-1|TRBV27
TGTGCCTCCACCGGGACTAGCGGCAATGAGCAGTTCTTC
CASTGTSGNEQFF
>16|TRBD2|-|TRBJ2-7|TRBV5-1
TGCGCCAGCAGCCCGTTACTAGCGGGGAGCTCCTACGAGCAGTACTTC
CASSPLLAGSSYEQYF
>15|-|-|TRBJ2-1|TRBV18
TGTGCCAGCTCCCAAAGCGACGGGAGTTACAATGAGCAGTTCTTC
CASSQSDGSYNEQFF
>16|-|-|TRBJ2-7|TRBV5-5
TGTGCCAGCAGCTTGTCGCCACGGGGTTCCACCTACGAGCAGTACTTC
CASSLSPRGSTYEQYF
>15|-|few|TRBJ2-1|TRBV19
TGTGCCAGTAGTATAGGTCGGCAGACGTACAATGAGCAGTTCTTC
CASSIGRQTYNEQFF